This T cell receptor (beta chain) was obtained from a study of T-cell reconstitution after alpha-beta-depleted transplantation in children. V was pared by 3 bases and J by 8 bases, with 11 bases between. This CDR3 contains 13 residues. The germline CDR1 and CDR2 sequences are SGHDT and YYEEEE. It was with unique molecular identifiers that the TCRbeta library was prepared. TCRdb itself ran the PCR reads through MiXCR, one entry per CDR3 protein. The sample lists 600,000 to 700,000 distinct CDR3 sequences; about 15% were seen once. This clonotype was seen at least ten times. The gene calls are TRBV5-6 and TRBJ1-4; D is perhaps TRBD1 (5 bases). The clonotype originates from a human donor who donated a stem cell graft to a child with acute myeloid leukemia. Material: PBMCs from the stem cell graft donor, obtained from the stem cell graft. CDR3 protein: CASSWGRGEKLFF. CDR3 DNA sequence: TGTGCCAGCAGCTGGGGACGGGGCGAAAAACTGTTTTTT.